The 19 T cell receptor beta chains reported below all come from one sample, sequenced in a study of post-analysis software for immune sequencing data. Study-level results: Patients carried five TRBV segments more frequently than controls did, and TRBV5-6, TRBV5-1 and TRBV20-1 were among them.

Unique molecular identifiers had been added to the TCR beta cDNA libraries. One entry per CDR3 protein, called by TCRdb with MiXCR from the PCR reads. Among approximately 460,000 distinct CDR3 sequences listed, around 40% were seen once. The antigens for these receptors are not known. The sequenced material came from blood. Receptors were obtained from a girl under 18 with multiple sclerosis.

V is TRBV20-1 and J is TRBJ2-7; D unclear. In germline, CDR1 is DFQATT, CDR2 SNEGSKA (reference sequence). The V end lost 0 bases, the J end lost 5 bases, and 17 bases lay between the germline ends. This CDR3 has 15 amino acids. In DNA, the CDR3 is TGCAGTGCTAGAGATTGGTACAGCGTCCCCCACGAGCAGTACTTC. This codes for CSARDWYSVPHEQYF.

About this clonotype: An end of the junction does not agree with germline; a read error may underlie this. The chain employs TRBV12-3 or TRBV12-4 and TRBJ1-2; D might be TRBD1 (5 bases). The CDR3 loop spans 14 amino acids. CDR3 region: CASSLQGANYVYTF. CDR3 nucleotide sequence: TGTGCCAGCAGTTTACAGGGTGCCAACTATGTCTACACCTTC.

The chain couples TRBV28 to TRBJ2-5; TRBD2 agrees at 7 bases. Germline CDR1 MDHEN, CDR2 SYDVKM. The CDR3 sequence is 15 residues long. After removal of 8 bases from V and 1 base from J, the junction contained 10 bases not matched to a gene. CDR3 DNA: TGTGCCAGCGCAACGGGGGGAACGACCCAAGAGACCCAGTACTTC. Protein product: CASATGGTTQETQYF.

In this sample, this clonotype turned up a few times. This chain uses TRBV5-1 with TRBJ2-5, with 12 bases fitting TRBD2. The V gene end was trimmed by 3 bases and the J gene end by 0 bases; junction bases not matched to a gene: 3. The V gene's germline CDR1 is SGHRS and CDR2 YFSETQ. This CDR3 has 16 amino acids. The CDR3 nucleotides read TGCGCCAGCAGCTCGGGACTAGCGGGCTACCAAGAGACCCAGTACTTC. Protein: CASSSGLAGYQETQYF.

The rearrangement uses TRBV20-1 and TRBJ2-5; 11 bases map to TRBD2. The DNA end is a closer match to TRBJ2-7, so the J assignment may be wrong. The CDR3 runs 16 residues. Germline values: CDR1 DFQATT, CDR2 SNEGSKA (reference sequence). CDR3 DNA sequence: TGCAGTGCTAGAGAACTAGCGGGAGTTTCTATCTACGAGCAGTACTTC. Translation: CSARELAGVSIYEQYF.

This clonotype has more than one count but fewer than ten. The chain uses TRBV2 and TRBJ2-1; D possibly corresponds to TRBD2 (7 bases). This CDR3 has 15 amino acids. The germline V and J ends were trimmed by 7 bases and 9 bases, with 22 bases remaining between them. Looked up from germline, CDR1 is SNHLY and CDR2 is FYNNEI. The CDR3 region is CASMPSGAGGGEQFF. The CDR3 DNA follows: TGTGCCAGCATGCCCAGCGGGGCCGGAGGGGGTGAGCAGTTCTTC.

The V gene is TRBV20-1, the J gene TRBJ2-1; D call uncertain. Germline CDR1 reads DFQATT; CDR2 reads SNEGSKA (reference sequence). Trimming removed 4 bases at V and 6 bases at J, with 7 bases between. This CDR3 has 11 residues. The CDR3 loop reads CSAIRTNEQFF. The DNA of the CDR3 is TGCAGTGCTATAAGGACCAATGAGCAGTTCTTC.

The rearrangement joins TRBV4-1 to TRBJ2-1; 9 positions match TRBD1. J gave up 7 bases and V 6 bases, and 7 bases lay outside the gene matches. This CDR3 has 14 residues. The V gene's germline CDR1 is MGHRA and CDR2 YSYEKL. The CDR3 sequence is CASRIPGQGNEQFF. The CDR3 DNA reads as TGCGCCAGCAGGATACCGGGACAGGGAAATGAGCAGTTCTTC.

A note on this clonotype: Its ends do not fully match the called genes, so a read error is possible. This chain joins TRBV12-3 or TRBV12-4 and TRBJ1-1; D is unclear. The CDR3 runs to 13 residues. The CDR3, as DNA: TGTGCCTGCAGTTTTACTAGGAACACTGAAGCTTTCTTT. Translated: CACSFTRNTEAFF.

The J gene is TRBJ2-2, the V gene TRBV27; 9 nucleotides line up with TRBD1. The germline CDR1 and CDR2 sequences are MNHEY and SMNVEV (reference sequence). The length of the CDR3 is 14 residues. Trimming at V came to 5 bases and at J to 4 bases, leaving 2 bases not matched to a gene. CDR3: CASSRDRATGELFF. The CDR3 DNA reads TGTGCCAGCAGTCGGGACAGGGCCACCGGGGAGCTGTTTTTT.

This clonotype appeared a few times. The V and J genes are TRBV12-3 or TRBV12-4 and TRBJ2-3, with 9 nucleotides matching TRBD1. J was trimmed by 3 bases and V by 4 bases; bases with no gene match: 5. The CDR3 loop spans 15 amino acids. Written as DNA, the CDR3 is TGTGCCAGCAGTTCGAACAGGGGGCAGACAGATACGCAGTATTTT. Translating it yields CASSSNRGQTDTQYF.

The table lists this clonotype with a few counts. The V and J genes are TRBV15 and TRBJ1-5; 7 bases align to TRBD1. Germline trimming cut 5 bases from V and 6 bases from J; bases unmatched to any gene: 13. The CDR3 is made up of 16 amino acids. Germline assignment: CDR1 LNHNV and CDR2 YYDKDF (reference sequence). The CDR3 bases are TGTGCCACCAGCGCCTCCCTCAACAGGGGCGGTCAGCCCCAGCATTTT. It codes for CATSASLNRGGQPQHF.

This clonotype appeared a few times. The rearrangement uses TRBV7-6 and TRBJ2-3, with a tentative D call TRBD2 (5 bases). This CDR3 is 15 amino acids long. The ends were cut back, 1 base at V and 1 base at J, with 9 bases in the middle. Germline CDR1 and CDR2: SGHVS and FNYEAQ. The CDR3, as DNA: TGTGCCAGCAGCTTAGGTCGGGGTGGCACAGATACGCAGTATTTT. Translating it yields CASSLGRGGTDTQYF.

The CDR3 bases are TGTGCCAGCAGCCCGGGAGCGGGGAACTCCTACAATGAGCAGTTCTTC. Its protein is CASSPGAGNSYNEQFF. This chain joins TRBV9 and TRBJ2-1; TRBD2 matches at 7 bases. The CDR3 loop spans 16 amino acids. V gave up 4 bases and J gave up 0 bases; unmatched junction bases: 7. The V gene's germline CDR1 is SGDLS and CDR2 YYNGEE.

The CDR3 is CSVEGGFPSYEQYF. CDR3 nucleotide sequence: TGCAGCGTTGAAGGGGGTTTCCCCTCCTACGAGCAGTACTTC. The chain couples TRBV29-1 to TRBJ2-7; D unresolved. V lost 1 base and J lost 0, with 10 bases in between. CDR3 length: 14 residues. Germline V lookup: CDR1 SQVTM, CDR2 ANQGSEA.

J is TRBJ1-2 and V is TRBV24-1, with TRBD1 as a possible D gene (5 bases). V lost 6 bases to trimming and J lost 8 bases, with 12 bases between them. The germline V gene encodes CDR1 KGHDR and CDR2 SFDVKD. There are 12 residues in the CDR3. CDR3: CATSSGYSGYTF. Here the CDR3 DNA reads TGTGCCACCAGTTCAGGGTATAGCGGCTACACCTTC.

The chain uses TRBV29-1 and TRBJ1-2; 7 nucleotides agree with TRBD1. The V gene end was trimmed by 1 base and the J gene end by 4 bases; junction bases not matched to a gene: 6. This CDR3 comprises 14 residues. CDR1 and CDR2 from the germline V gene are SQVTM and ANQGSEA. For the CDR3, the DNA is TGCAGCGTTGAAGTGGCAGGGGGATCCTATGGCTACACCTTC. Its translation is CSVEVAGGSYGYTF.

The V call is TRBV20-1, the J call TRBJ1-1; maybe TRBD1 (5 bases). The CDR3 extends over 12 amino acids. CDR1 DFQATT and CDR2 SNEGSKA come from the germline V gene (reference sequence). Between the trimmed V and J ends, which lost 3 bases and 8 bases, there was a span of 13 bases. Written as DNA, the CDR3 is TGCAGTGCTAGGACAGTCCCTTTAGAAGCTTTCTTT. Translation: CSARTVPLEAFF.

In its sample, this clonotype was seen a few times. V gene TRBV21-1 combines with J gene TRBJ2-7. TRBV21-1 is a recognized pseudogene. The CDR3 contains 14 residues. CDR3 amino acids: CASSKLGSWCEQYF. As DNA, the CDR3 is TGTGCCAGCAGCAAGCTCGGCTCGTGGTGCGAGCAGTACTTC.